The sequence of this T cell receptor beta chain was determined in a study of blood T cell repertoires in COVID-19. In the study overall: Donors in the United States, Italy and Spain gave samples during acute or convalescent COVID-19.

Original analysis: Estimation of nucleated cell counts was performed using reference gene primer amplification. Data came from immunoSEQ multiplex PCR; TCRdb stores just in-frame clones and leaves some out. V, J and clone size are those of that table, while D and trimming were read from the DNA. The data show 90,000 or so clones, approximately 88% seen once. The sequencing input was peripheral blood. This sequence originates from a man between 60 and 75 years old with acute or convalescent COVID-19.

Written as DNA, the CDR3 is TGTGCCAGCAGCTCCGAACACAGGGGGCGCGACGAGCAGTACTTC. Protein product: CASSSEHRGRDEQYF. V is TRBV5-5 and J is TRBJ2-7; TRBD1 matches at 9 bases. CDR3 size: 15 residues. Germline V gives CDR1 SGHKS, CDR2 YYEKEE (reference sequence). J was trimmed by 5 bases and V by 3 bases; bases with no gene match: 9.